This TCR beta chain was captured by sequencing in a study of blood T cell repertoires in COVID-19 (dated by TCRdb to 2020 to 2021). In the study overall: Samples from collaborators originated in the United States, Italy and Spain and spanned both the acute and convalescent phases of COVID-19. The material from the prospective study consisted of cDNA or gDNA derived from T cells, B-cell-depleted T cells, or PBMCs. A freely available public database, intended as a resource for researchers studying the immune response to SARS-CoV-2, is where the repertoires were released. HLA class I and class II types, where available, came from metadata supplied by the sample provider rather than from assay-based typing. Samples were obtained from the ongoing ImmuneRACE study (first 160 participants) and from 1,254 subjects provided by 6 global collaborators. The dataset comprised deeply sampled blood TCRbeta repertoires from subjects exposed to, actively infected with, or recovered from COVID-19. Nearly every sample came with metadata listing a de-identified subject ID, COVID-19 status, age in years and sex.

About this clone itself: Its antigen is not yet known. The record has no base qualities; no much larger clone is one base away.

Whole blood was collected in K2EDTA tubes by collaborating institutions according to the institutions' own protocols. For TCRbeta analysis, collaborator samples were shipped as frozen whole blood, as isolated PBMCs, or as DNA extracted from either sample type. Reading from cysteine to phenylalanine, the CDR3 counts 16 amino acids. Only the CDR3 region is kept as DNA, spanning 48 bases read in frame from base 1. V is shortened by 6 bases, J by 0 bases, and the region joining them spans 15 bases. The germline V gene (reference sequence) yields LNHDA for CDR1 and SQIVND for CDR2. Findings and caveats that apply to the study as a whole: The quantity of clinical and demographic metadata differed by source and by participant and was supplied without curation.

The immunoSEQ Assay, a bias-controlled multiplex PCR, was used to amplify TCRbeta CDR3 regions from genomic DNA. The paper's data handling went like this. Within the assay, amplification of reference gene primers was used to estimate how many nucleated cells each sample contained. Sequence reads were collapsed and filtered to measure the absolute abundance of every unique TCRbeta CDR3 rearrangement. For each sample, productive Simpson clonality was calculated as the square root of Simpson's diversity index across productive rearrangements. Not all clones reach the TCRdb copy of this immuneACCESS table, which keeps in-frame sequences only. Checked studies attribute under half of the gap to unresolved V genes and leave the rest unexplained. The V and J calls and clone size are taken from that table; D and trimming were inferred from the DNA. This sample has some 100,000 clones in its table, and roughly 90% of those were observed once. Around 7.2% of the sample rests with the top ten.

Recombination linked TRBV19 to TRBJ1-5; no D segment can be confidently identified. The sequenced sample was peripheral blood. This receptor was taken from a man aged 25-45 years in a cohort sampled during active COVID-19. The CDR3 corresponds to CASRSSSEYSNQPQHF. The sequenced DNA: TGTGCCAGTAGATCTTCCAGCGAGTATAGCAATCAGCCCCAGCATTTT. Here the CDR3 is joined to the reference TRBV19 and TRBJ1-5 genes, and the full variable domain is: DGGITQSPKYLFRKEGQNVTLSCEQNLNHDAMYWYRQDPGQGLRLIYYSQIVNDFQKGDIAEGYSVSREKKESFPLTVTSAQKNPTAFYLCASRSSSEYSNQPQHFGDGTRLSIL.